The 25 T cell receptor beta chains reported below all come from one sample, sequenced in a study of PD-L1 blockade in urothelial cancer. Assay used: immunoSEQ multiplex PCR; TCRdb lists only in-frame clones, some missing. The data show 30,000 to 40,000 clones, over 75% seen once. The time point denotes: pretreatment peripheral blood. Source: PBMCs, taken around atezolizumab (anti-PD-L1) treatment. These receptors originate from a man aged 55 to 70 with urothelial cancer.

A note on this clone: Relative to the germline gene, one junction end is altered; a read error may explain this. The chain links TRBV2 to TRBJ2-4; TRBD1 matches 8 bases. CDR1 and CDR2 (germline): SNHLY, FYNNEI. This CDR3 spans 11 amino acids. The CDR3 spells CASSSDRVGNF. CDR3 nucleotides: TGTGCCAGCAGTTCGGACAGGGTTGGGAACTTC.

This chain connects TRBV2 to TRBJ2-2; D might be TRBD2 (5 bases). Germline loops: CDR1 SNHLY, CDR2 FYNNEI. V lost 7 bases and J lost 2, with 17 bases in between. The CDR3 spans 16 residues. The CDR3 nucleotides are TGTGCCAGCAAGGGAGTTTTTTGGGGAAACACCGGGGAGCTGTTTTTT. Residues: CASKGVFWGNTGELFF.

The chain recombines TRBV10-2 with TRBJ1-5; D unresolved. Trimming cost V 3 bases and J 6 bases, with 12 bases left between them. This CDR3 has 14 residues. Per germline, CDR1 WSHSY and CDR2 SAAADI. CDR3: CASSELAAVQPQHF. In DNA form, the CDR3 reads TGCGCCAGCAGTGAATTAGCGGCAGTTCAGCCCCAGCATTTT.

This chain links TRBV4-1 with TRBJ2-3, with 7 bases aligning to TRBD2. Germline V gene lookup returns CDR1 MGHRA and CDR2 YSYEKL. This CDR3 contains 17 residues. V shed 0 bases and J 6 bases; nucleotides not matched to a gene: 12. The CDR3 loop reads CASSQDRGTNWADTQYF. CDR3 DNA sequence: TGCGCCAGCAGCCAAGATCGGGGGACTAACTGGGCGGATACGCAGTATTTT.

The chain recombines TRBV4-1 with TRBJ1-5; D is unclear. The CDR3 loop spans 15 amino acids. V was shortened by 4 bases and J by 4 bases, with 14 bases between the two germline ends. CDR1 is MGHRA and CDR2 is YSYEKL in the germline V gene. CDR3 sequence: CASSLLGSLNQPQHF. For the CDR3, the DNA is TGCGCCAGCAGCCTCCTAGGCTCTCTGAATCAGCCCCAGCATTTT.

The chain combines TRBV29-1 with TRBJ2-1; D ambiguous. This CDR3 spans 11 amino acids. Deletions cut 5 bases from V and 0 bases from J, with 2 bases between. Per germline, CDR1 SQVTM and CDR2 ANQGSEA. CDR3 amino acids: CSVLSYNEQFF. CDR3 DNA: TGCAGCGTTCTCTCCTACAATGAGCAGTTCTTC.

This clone was counted a single time. This chain links TRBV6-5 with TRBJ2-1; weak D call: TRBD1 (5 bases). The V gene's germline CDR1 is MNHEY and CDR2 SVGAGI. Trimming pared 0 bases from V and 10 bases from J, leaving 10 bases between. The CDR3 is 13 amino acids. CDR3 in amino acids: CASSYSGVQEQFF. The CDR3 nucleotides read TGTGCCAGCAGTTACTCAGGGGTTCAGGAGCAGTTCTTC.

The chain couples TRBV6-5 to TRBJ1-5, with TRBD1 matching over 8 bases. Unmatched junction bases numbered 5, after V lost 4 bases and J lost 0 bases. In germline, CDR1 is MNHEY, CDR2 SVGAGI. This CDR3 comprises 16 residues. The CDR3 coding sequence is TGTGCCAGCAGTTCGACAGGGGTCTATAGCAATCAGCCCCAGCATTTT. As protein: CASSSTGVYSNQPQHF.

The V and J genes are TRBV5-1 and TRBJ1-1; 8 bases line up with TRBD1. Trimming removed 4 bases from V and 1 base from J; junction bases left unmatched: 9. Germline CDR1 SGHRS, CDR2 YFSETQ. The CDR3 sequence is 16 residues long. In nucleotides, the CDR3 is TGCGCCAGCAGCCTTGTCCCGGGACAGGCGAACACTGAAGCTTTCTTT. This encodes CASSLVPGQANTEAFF.

This clone has only one observation. The CDR3 DNA sequence: TGTGCCAGCAGTTCAACCGGGACAGGGAGTTCCCTCTATGGCTACACCTTC. It translates to CASSSTGTGSSLYGYTF. The chain carries TRBV7-2 and TRBJ1-2, with 9 bases lining up with TRBD1. Germline assignment: CDR1 SGHTA and CDR2 FQGNSA. The CDR3 sequence is 17 residues long. J was trimmed by 4 bases and V by 6 bases; bases with no gene match: 15.

The chain combines TRBV14 with TRBJ2-5; D ambiguous. The CDR3 is 13 amino acids. CDR1 SGHDN and CDR2 FVKESK come from the germline V gene. Trimming pared 2 bases from V and 5 bases from J, leaving 9 bases between. This CDR3 reads CASSQLVRETQYF. The CDR3 region has the DNA TGTGCCAGCAGCCAATTAGTGCGGGAGACCCAGTACTTC.

V gene TRBV5-1 combines with J gene TRBJ2-5; weak D call: TRBD2 (6 bases). Trimming left V 6 bases short and J 2 bases short, with 14 bases between. The CDR3 is 14 amino acids. From germline, CDR1 is SGHRS and CDR2 YFSETQ. The chain's CDR3 is CASTFLEGQETQYF. CDR3 coding DNA: TGCGCCAGCACCTTCCTGGAGGGGCAAGAGACCCAGTACTTC.

The gene calls are TRBV7-8 and TRBJ2-1; TRBD1 might be the D (6 bases). CDR3 length: 15 residues. Per the germline V gene, CDR1 is SGHVS and CDR2 is FQNEAQ. Trimming took 2 bases from V and 4 from J, leaving 12 bases between them. CDR3 DNA: TGTGCCAGCAGCTTAATGGCAGGGACATACAATGAGCAGTTCTTC. Translated: CASSLMAGTYNEQFF. The complete variable domain, with remaining parts taken from reference TRBV7-8 and TRBJ2-1, reads GAGVSQSPRYKVAKRGQDVALRCDPISGHVSLFWYQQALGQGPEFLTYFQNEAQLDKSGLPSDRFFAERPEGSVSTLKIQRTQQEDSAVYLCASSLMAGTYNEQFFGPGTRLTVL.

This clone was detected once. This chain links TRBV6-1 with TRBJ2-7; 11 bases agree with TRBD2. With 10 bases clipped from V and 0 bases from J, the junction kept 8 bases outside the gene matches. Germline assignment: CDR1 MNHNS and CDR2 SASEGT. The CDR3 covers 15 residues. The CDR3 DNA reads as TGTGCCACGCCCGGGACTAGCGGCAGCTCCTACGAGCAGTACTTC. Amino acids: CATPGTSGSSYEQYF.

Here the CDR3 DNA reads TGTGCCAGCACCCTAGTAGGGGTTCTTGGCCCAGATACGCAGTATTTT. As protein: CASTLVGVLGPDTQYF. The V and J genes are TRBV5-6 and TRBJ2-3, with D perhaps TRBD1 (5 bases). CDR1 and CDR2 from the germline V gene are SGHDT and YYEEEE. The CDR3 contains 16 residues. Trimming stripped 6 bases from V and 4 bases from J, with 21 bases between. Together with reference TRBV5-6 and TRBJ2-3, the CDR3 gives the full variable domain: DAGVTQSPTHLIKTRGQQVTLRCSPKSGHDTVSWYQQALGQGPQFIFQYYEEEERQRGNFPDRFSGHQFPNYSSELNVNALLLGDSALYLCASTLVGVLGPDTQYFGPGTRLTVL.

This chain's CDR3 is CASSPDSFRYEQYF. CDR3 sequence (DNA): TGTGCCAGCTCACCGGACAGTTTCCGGTACGAGCAGTACTTC. The rearrangement uses TRBV18 and TRBJ2-7; tentatively, D is TRBD1 (6 bases). V was shortened by 3 bases and J by 4 bases, with 13 bases between the two germline ends. CDR1 KGHSH and CDR2 LQKENI come from the germline V gene. This CDR3 contains 14 residues.

This rearrangement joins TRBV7-8 to TRBJ1-3; the D gene is possibly TRBD1 (5 bases). Trimming left V 5 bases short and J 0 bases short, with 14 bases between. CDR1 and CDR2 (germline): SGHVS, FQNEAQ. The CDR3 consists of 16 residues. This CDR3 is CASSLTTANSGNTIYF. In DNA, the CDR3 is TGTGCCAGCAGCCTAACGACAGCGAACTCTGGAAACACCATATATTTT. The complete variable domain, with remaining parts taken from reference TRBV7-8 and TRBJ1-3, reads GAGVSQSPRYKVAKRGQDVALRCDPISGHVSLFWYQQALGQGPEFLTYFQNEAQLDKSGLPSDRFFAERPEGSVSTLKIQRTQQEDSAVYLCASSLTTANSGNTIYFGEGSWLTVV.

The chain carries TRBV11-2 and TRBJ2-7; 10 positions agree with TRBD1. V was pared by 5 bases and J by 2 bases, with 3 bases of the junction left unmatched. The CDR3 contains 14 residues. The V gene's germline CDR1 is SGHAT and CDR2 FQNNGV. The CDR3 region has the DNA TGTGCCAGCAGCCCAGGGACAGGGGCCTACGAGCAGTACTTC. It specifies CASSPGTGAYEQYF.

V and J are TRBV2 and TRBJ2-1; 10 bases map to TRBD2. Per the germline V gene, CDR1 is SNHLY and CDR2 is FYNNEI. This CDR3 spans 17 amino acids. V shed 7 bases and J 6 bases; nucleotides not matched to a gene: 15. In nucleotides, the CDR3 is TGTGCCAGCACCGCGGAGGCCGTGGGACTAGCGATCAATGAGCAGTTCTTC. The encoded protein is CASTAEAVGLAINEQFF.

CDR3 bases: TGTGCCAGCAGTGATAGTAGCACCTATGGCTACACCTTC. Its protein is CASSDSSTYGYTF. The chain carries TRBV25-1 and TRBJ1-2; D is unresolved. The length of the CDR3 is 13 residues. Trimming took off 3 bases at V and 4 bases at J, with 9 bases between the two ends. The germline V gene has CDR1 MGHDK and CDR2 SYGVNS.

The chain has TRBV7-2 and TRBJ1-2, with a possible D match to TRBD1 (6 bases). The CDR3 runs 15 residues. V gave up 2 bases and J gave up 2 bases, with 12 bases separating them. Germline V gene data show CDR1 as SGHTA and CDR2 as FQGNSA. The CDR3 protein is CASSLPRQVNYGYTF. CDR3 nucleotide sequence: TGTGCCAGCAGCTTACCCAGACAGGTCAACTATGGCTACACCTTC.

The rearrangement joins TRBV10-3 to TRBJ2-2, with D uncertain. This CDR3 is built from 12 residues. Per germline, CDR1 ENHRY and CDR2 SYGVKD. V lost 11 bases and J lost 3, with 10 bases in between. The chain's CDR3 is CAGSPDTGELFF. In DNA, the CDR3 is TGTGCCGGCAGTCCAGACACCGGGGAGCTGTTTTTT.

The chain uses TRBV11-2 and TRBJ2-7, with 9 bases matching TRBD1. CDR1 and CDR2 (germline): SGHAT, FQNNGV. The CDR3 is 14 residues long. Trimming removed 4 bases from V and 3 bases from J; junction bases left unmatched: 4. For the CDR3, the DNA is TGTGCCAGCAGCTCAACGGACAGGGGCTACGAGCAGTACTTC. Translating gives CASSSTDRGYEQYF.

This chain links TRBV5-1 with TRBJ2-1; maybe TRBD2 (8 bases). This CDR3 comprises 16 residues. Germline V CDR1 and CDR2: SGHRS, YFSETQ. Between the trimmed V and J ends, which lost 0 bases and 3 bases, there was a span of 13 bases. The CDR3 loop reads CASSLVSGTDYNEQFF. The DNA for the CDR3 is TGCGCCAGCAGCTTGGTTAGCGGGACAGACTACAATGAGCAGTTCTTC.

The gene calls are TRBV9 and TRBJ2-1; a possible D gene is TRBD1 (7 bases). The V gene lost 3 bases and the J gene lost 5 bases, with 12 bases spanning the gap. CDR1 and CDR2 (germline): SGDLS, YYNGEE. CDR3 length: 14 residues. The CDR3 DNA sequence: TGTGCCAGCAGCGCTGGAGGGGGCCACAATGAGCAGTTCTTC. Protein sequence: CASSAGGGHNEQFF.